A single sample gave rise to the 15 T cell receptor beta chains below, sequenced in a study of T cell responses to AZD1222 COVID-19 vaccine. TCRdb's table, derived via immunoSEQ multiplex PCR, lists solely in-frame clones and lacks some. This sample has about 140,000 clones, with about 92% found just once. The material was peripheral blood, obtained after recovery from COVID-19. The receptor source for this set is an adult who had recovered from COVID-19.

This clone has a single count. This CDR3 is CAISESAQGYEQYF. The DNA of the CDR3 is TGTGCCATCAGTGAGTCGGCGCAGGGCTACGAGCAGTACTTC. The chain joins TRBV10-3 to TRBJ2-7; a weak D match, TRBD1 (5 bases). In germline, CDR1 is ENHRY, CDR2 SYGVKD. Trimming cost V 0 bases and J 3 bases, with 9 bases left between them. This CDR3 is built from 14 residues.

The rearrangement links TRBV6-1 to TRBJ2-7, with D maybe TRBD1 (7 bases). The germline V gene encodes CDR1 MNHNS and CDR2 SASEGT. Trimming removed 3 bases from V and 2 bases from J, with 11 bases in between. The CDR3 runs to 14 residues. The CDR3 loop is CASSESRGAYEQYF. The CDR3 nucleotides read TGTGCCAGCAGTGAGAGCAGGGGGGCCTACGAGCAGTACTTC.

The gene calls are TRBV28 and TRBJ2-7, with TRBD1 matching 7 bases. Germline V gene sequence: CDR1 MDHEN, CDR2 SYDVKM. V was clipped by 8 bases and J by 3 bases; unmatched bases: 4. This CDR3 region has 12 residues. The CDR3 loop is CASGDSDYEQYF. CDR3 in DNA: TGTGCCAGCGGGGACAGCGACTACGAGCAGTACTTC.

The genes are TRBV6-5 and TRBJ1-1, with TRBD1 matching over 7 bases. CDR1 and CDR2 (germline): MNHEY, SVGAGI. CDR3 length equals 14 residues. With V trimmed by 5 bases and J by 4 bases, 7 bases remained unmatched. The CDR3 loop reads CASSQTRGGTEAFF. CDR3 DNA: TGTGCCAGCAGTCAAACCAGGGGGGGCACTGAAGCTTTCTTT.

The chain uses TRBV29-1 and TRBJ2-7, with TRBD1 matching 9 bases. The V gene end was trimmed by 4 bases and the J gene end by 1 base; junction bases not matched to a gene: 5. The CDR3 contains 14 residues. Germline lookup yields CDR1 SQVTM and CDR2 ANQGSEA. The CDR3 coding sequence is TGCAGCGTTGTGGACAGGGGCGATTCCTACGAGCAGTACTTC. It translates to CSVVDRGDSYEQYF.

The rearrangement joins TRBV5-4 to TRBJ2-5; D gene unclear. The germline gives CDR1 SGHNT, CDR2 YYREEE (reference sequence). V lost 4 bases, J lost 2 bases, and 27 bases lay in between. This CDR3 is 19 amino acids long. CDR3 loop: CASSQIDTIPRLVQETQYF. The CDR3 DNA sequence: TGTGCCAGCAGCCAGATAGATACCATCCCCCGTTTAGTTCAAGAGACCCAGTACTTC.

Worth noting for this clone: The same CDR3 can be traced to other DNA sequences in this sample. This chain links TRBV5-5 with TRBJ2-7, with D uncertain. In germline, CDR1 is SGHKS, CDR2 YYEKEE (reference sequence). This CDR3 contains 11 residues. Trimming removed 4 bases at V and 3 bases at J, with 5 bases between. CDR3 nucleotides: TGTGCCAGCAGCCCCAGCTACGAGCAGTACTTC. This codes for CASSPSYEQYF.

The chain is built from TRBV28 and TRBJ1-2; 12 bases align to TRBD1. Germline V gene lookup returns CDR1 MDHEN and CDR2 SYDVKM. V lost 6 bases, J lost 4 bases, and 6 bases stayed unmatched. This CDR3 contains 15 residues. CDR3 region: CASSRPGQGAYGYTF. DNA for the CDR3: TGTGCCAGCAGCCGACCGGGACAGGGGGCCTATGGCTACACCTTC.

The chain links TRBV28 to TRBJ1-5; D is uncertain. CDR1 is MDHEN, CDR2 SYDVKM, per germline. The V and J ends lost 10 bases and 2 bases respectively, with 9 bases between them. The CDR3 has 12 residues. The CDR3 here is CAIGVGNQPQHF. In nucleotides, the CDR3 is TGTGCCATTGGGGTGGGCAATCAGCCCCAGCATTTT.

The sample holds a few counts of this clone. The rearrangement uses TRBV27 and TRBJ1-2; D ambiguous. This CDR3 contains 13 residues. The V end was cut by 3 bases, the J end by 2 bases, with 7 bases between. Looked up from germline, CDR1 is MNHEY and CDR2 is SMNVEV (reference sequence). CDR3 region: CASSFRQNYGYTF. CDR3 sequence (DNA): TGTGCCAGCAGTTTCCGGCAGAACTATGGCTACACCTTC.

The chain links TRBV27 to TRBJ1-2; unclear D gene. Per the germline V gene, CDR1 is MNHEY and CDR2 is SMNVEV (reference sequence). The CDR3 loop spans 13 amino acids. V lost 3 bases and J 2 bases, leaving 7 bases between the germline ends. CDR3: CASSFRENYGYTF. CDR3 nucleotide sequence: TGTGCCAGCAGTTTTCGGGAAAACTATGGCTACACCTTC.

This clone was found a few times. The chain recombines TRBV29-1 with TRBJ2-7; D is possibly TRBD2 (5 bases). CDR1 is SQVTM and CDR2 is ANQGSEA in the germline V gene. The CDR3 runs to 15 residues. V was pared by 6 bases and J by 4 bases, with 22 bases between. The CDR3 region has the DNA TGCAGCGTCCTGAAACTAGTTAGGATCAAGTACGAGCAGTACTTC. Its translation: CSVLKLVRIKYEQYF.

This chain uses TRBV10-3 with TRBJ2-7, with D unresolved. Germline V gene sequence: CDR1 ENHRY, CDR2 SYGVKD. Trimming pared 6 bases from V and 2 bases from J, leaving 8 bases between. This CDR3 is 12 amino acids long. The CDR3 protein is CAISPSPYEQYF. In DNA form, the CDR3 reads TGTGCCATCAGCCCATCCCCCTACGAGCAGTACTTC.

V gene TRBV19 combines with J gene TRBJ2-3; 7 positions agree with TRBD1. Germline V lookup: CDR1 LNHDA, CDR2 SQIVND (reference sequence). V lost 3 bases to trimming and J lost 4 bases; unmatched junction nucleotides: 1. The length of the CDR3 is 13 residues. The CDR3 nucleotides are TGTGCCAGTAGTATTCAGGGGGCAGATACGCAGTATTTT. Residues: CASSIQGADTQYF. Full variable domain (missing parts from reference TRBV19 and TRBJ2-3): DGGITQSPKYLFRKEGQNVTLSCEQNLNHDAMYWYRQDPGQGLRLIYYSQIVNDFQKGDIAEGYSVSREKKESFPLTVTSAQKNPTAFYLCASSIQGADTQYFGPGTRLTVL.

Here the CDR3 DNA reads TGTGCCAGCAGTACGGGACAGGGAGATTCACCCCTCCACTTT. Its translation: CASSTGQGDSPLHF. The chain combines TRBV2 with TRBJ1-6; 9 nucleotides match TRBD1. Germline lookup yields CDR1 SNHLY and CDR2 FYNNEI. The V and J ends lost 5 bases and 8 bases, in that order; junction bases with no gene match: 4. This CDR3 comprises 14 residues.